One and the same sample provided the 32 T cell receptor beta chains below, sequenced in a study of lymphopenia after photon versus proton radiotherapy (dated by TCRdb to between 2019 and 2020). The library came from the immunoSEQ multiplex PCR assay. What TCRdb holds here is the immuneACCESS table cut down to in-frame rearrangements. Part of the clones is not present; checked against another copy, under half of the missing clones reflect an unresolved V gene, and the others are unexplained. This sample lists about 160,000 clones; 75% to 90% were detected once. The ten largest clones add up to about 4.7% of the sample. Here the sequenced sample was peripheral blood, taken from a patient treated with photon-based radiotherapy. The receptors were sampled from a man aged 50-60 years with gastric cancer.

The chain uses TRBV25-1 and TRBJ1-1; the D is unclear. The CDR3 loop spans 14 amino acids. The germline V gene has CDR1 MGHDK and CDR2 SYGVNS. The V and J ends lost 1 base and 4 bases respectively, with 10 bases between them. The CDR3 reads CASSEFMGGTEAFF. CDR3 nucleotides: TGTGCCAGCAGTGAATTTATGGGAGGCACTGAAGCTTTCTTT.

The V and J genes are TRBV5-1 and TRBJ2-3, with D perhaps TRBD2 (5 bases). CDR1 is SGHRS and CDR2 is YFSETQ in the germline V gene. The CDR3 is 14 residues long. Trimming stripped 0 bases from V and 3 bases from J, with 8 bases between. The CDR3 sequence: CASSLERQTDTQYF. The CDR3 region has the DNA TGCGCCAGCAGCTTGGAGCGGCAGACAGATACGCAGTATTTT.

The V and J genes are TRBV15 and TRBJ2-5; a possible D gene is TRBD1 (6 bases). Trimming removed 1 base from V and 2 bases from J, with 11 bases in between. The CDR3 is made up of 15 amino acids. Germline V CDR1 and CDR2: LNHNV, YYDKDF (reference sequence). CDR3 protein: CATSRVLQGQETQYF. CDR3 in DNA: TGTGCCACCAGCAGAGTATTACAGGGACAAGAGACCCAGTACTTC.

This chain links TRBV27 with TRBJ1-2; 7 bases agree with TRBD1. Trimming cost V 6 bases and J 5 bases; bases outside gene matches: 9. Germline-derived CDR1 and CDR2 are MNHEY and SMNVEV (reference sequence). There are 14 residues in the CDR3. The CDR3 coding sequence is TGTGCCAGCAGCTCAGGACAGGCTTTTTATGGCTACACCTTC. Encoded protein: CASSSGQAFYGYTF.

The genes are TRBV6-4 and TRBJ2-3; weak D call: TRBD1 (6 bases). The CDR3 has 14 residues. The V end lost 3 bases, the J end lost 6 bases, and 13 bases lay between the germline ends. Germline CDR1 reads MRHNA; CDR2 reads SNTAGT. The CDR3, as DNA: TGTGCCAGCAGTGAAACAGGGCGACCCGATACGCAGTATTTT. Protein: CASSETGRPDTQYF.

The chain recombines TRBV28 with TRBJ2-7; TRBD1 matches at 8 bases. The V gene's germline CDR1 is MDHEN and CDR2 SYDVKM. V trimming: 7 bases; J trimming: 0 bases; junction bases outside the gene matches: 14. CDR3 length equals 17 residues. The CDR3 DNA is TGTGCCAGCATTTCTGTACAGGGGGTGAAGAGCTCCTACGAGCAGTACTTC. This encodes CASISVQGVKSSYEQYF.

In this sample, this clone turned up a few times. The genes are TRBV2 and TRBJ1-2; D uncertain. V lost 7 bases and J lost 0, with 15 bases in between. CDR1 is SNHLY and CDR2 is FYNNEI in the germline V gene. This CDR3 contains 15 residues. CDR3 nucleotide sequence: TGTGCCAGCACCCGTTCCGGCTTGGCTAACTATGGCTACACCTTC. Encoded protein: CASTRSGLANYGYTF.

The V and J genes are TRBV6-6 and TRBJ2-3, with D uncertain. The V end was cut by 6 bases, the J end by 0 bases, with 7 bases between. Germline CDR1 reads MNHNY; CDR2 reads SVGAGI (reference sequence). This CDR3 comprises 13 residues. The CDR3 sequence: CASSRPSTDTQYF. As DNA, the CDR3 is TGTGCCAGCAGCAGACCCAGCACAGATACGCAGTATTTT.

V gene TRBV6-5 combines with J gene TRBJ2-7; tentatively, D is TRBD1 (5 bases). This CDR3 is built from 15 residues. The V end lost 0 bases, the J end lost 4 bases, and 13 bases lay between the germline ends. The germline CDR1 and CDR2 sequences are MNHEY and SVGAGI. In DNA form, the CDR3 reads TGTGCCAGCAGTTACTCGAACGGACAACCTTACGAGCAGTACTTC. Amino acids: CASSYSNGQPYEQYF.

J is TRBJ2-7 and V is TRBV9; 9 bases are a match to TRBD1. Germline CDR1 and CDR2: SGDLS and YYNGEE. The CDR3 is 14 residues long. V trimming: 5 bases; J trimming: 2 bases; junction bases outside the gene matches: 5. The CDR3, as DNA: TGTGCCAGCAGTTACCGGGACAGGGCCTACGAGCAGTACTTC. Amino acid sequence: CASSYRDRAYEQYF.

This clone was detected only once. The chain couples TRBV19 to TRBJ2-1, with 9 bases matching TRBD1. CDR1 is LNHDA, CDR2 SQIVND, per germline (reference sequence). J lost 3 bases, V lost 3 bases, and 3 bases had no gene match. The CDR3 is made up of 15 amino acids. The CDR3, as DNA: TGTGCCAGTAGTATCAAGGGACAGGGCTACAATGAGCAGTTCTTC. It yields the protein CASSIKGQGYNEQFF.

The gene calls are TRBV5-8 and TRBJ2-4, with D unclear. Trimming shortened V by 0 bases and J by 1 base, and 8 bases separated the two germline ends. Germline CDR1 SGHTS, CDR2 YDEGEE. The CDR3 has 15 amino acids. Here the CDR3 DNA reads TGTGCCAGCAGCTTGGTTGGGATGGCCAAAAACATTCAGTACTTC. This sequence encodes CASSLVGMAKNIQYF.

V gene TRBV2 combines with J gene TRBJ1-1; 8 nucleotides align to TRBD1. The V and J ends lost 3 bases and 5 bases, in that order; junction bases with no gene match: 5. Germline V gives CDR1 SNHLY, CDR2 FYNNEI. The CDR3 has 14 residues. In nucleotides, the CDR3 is TGTGCCAGCAGTGAGCAGGGGGCTAAGACTGAAGCTTTCTTT. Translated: CASSEQGAKTEAFF.

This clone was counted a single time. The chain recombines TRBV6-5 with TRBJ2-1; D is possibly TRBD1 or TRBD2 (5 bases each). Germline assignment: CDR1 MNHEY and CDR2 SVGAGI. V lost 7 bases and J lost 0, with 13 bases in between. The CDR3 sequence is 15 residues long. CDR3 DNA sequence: TGTGCCAGCAATAAGAGGGGATTCTCCTACAATGAGCAGTTCTTC. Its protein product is CASNKRGFSYNEQFF.

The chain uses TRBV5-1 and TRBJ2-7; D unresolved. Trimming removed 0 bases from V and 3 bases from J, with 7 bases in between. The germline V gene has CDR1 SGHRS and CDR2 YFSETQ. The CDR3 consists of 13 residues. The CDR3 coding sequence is TGCGCCAGCAGCTTGGACGGCGACTACGAGCAGTACTTC. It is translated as CASSLDGDYEQYF. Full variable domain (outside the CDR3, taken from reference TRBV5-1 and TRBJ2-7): KAGVTQTPRYLIKTRGQQVTLSCSPISGHRSVSWYQQTPGQGLQFLFEYFSETQRNKGNFPGRFSGRQFSNSRSEMNVSTLELGDSALYLCASSLDGDYEQYFGPGTRLTVT.

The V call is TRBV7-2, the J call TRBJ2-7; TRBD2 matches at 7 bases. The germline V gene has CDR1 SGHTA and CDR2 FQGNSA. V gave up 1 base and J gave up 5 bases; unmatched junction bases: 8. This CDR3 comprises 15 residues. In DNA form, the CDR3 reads TGTGCCAGCAGCTTAGGAGTAGCGGGCCCTAACGAGCAGTACTTC. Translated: CASSLGVAGPNEQYF.

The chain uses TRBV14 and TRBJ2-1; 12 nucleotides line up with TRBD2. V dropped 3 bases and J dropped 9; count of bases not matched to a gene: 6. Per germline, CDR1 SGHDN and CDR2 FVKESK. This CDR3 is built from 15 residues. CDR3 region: CASSQLAGGPREQFF. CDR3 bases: TGTGCCAGCAGCCAGCTAGCGGGAGGGCCACGTGAGCAGTTCTTC.

The CDR3 bases are TGTGCCAGCAGTTACTCAACGGGTTCGAAGCCCCAGCATTTT. This codes for CASSYSTGSKPQHF. The chain recombines TRBV6-5 with TRBJ1-5; no firm D call. The V gene's germline CDR1 is MNHEY and CDR2 SVGAGI. The CDR3 sequence is 14 residues long. V dropped 0 bases and J dropped 8 bases, with 11 bases sitting between them.

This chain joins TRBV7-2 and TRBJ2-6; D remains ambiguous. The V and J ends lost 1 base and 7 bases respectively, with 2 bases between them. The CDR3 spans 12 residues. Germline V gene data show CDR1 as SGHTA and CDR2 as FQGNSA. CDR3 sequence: CASSLVANVLTF. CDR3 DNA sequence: TGTGCCAGCAGCTTAGTAGCCAACGTCCTGACTTTC. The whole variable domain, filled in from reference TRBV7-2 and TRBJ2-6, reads GAGVSQSPSNKVTEKGKDVELRCDPISGHTALYWYRQSLGQGLEFLIYFQGNSAPDKSGLPSDRFSAERTGGSVSTLTIQRTQQEDSAVYLCASSLVANVLTFGAGSRLTVL.

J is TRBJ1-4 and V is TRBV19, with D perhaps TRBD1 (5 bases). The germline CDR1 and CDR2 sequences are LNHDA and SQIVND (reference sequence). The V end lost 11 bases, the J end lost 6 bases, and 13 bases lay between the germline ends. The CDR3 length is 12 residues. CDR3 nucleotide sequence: TGTGCCGCCCGGGGGGGGGATGAAAAACTGTTTTTT. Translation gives CAARGGDEKLFF.

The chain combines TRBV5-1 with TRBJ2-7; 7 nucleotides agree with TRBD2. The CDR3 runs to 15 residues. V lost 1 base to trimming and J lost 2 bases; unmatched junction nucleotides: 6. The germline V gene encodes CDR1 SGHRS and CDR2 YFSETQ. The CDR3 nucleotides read TGCGCCAGCAGCTTGAGGAGCGGGGCAACCTACGAGCAGTACTTC. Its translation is CASSLRSGATYEQYF.

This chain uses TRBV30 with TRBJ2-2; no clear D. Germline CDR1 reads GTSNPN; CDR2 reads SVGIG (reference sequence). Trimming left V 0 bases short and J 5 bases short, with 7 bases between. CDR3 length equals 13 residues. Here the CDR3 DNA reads TGTGCCTGGAGTGTAGGTCATACCGGGGAGCTGTTTTTT. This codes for CAWSVGHTGELFF. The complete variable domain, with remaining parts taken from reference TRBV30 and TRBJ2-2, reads SQTIHQWPATLVQPVGSPLSLECTVEGTSNPNLYWYRQAAGRGLQLLFYSVGIGQISSEVPQNLSASRPQDRQFILSSKKLLLSDSGFYLCAWSVGHTGELFFGEGSRLTVL.

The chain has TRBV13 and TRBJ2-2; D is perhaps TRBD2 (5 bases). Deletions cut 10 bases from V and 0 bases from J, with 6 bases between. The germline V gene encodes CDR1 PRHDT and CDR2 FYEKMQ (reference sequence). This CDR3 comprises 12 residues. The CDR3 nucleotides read TGTGCCACCGGGGCGAACACCGGGGAGCTGTTTTTT. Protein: CATGANTGELFF.

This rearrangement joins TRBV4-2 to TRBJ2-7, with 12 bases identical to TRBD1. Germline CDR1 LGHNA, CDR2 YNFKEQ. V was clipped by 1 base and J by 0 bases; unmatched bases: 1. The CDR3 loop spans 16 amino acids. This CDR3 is CASSQAGQGASYEQYF. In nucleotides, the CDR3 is TGTGCCAGCAGCCAAGCGGGACAGGGGGCCTCCTACGAGCAGTACTTC.

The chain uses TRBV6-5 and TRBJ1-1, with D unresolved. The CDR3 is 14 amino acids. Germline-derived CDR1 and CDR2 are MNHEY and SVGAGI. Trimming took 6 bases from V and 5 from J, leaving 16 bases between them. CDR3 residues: CASRTTVVGTEAFF. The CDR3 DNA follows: TGTGCCAGCAGGACAACAGTGGTAGGAACTGAAGCTTTCTTT.

The CDR3 is CASSFQIPDQPQHF. The CDR3 DNA reads TGTGCCAGCAGTTTTCAGATTCCAGATCAGCCCCAGCATTTT. This chain links TRBV6-4 with TRBJ1-5; D unresolved. Germline CDR1 reads MRHNA; CDR2 reads SNTAGT. This CDR3 has 14 amino acids. Trimming took 5 bases from V and 5 from J, leaving 13 bases between them.

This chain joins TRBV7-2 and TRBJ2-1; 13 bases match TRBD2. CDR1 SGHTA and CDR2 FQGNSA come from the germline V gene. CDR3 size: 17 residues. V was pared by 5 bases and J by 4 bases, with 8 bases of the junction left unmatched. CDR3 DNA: TGTGCCAGCAGCATAACCGGGACTAGCGGGAAATACAATGAGCAGTTCTTC. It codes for CASSITGTSGKYNEQFF.

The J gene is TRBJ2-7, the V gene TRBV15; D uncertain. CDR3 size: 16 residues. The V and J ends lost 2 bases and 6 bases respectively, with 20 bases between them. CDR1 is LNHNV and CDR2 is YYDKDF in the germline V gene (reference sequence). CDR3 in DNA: TGTGCCACCAGCAGAACCATCAACGACCCCCCCGGCGAGCAGTACTTC. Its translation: CATSRTINDPPGEQYF.

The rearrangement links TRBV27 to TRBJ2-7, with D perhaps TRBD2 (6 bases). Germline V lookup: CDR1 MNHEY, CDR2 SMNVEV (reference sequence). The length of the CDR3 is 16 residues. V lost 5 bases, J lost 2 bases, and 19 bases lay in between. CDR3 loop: CASSPIPTAGTYEQYF. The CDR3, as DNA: TGTGCCAGCAGTCCCATCCCTACGGCGGGGACCTACGAGCAGTACTTC.

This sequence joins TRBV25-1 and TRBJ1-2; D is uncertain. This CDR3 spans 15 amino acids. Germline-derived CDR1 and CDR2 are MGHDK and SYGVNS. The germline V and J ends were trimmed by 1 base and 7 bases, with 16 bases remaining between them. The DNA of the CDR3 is TGTGCCAGCAGTGAATCCTTCCTCTTAGGAGGTGGCTACACCTTC. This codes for CASSESFLLGGGYTF.

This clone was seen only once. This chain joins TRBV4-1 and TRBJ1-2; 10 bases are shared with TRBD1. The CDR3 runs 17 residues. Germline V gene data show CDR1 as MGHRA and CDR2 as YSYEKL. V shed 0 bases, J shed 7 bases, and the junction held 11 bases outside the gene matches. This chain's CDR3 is CASSQDLVGQGNRGYTF. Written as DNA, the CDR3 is TGCGCCAGCAGCCAAGACCTAGTGGGACAGGGGAATCGTGGCTACACCTTC.

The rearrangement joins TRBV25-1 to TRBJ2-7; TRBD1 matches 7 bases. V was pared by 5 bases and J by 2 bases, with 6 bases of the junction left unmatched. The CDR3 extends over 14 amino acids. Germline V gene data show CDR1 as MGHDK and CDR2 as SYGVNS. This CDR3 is CASSKTGSAYEQYF. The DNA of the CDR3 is TGTGCCAGCAGTAAGACAGGGAGTGCCTACGAGCAGTACTTC.